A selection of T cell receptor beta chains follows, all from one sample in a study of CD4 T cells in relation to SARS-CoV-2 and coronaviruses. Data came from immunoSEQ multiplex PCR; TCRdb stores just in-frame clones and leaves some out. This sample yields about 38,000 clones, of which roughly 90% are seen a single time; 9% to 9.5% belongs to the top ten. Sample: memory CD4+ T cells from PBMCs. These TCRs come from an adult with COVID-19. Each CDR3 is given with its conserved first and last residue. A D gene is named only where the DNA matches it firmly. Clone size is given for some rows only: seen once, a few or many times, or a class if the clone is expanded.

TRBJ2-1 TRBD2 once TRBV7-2 TGTGCCAGCAGCGCCGGACTAGCGGGGGCCCAATATAAGCAGTTCTTC CASSAGLAGAQYKQFF
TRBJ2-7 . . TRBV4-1 TGCGCCAGCAGCCAAGCGGGGGCAGGATACGAGCAGTACTTC CASSQAGAGYEQYF
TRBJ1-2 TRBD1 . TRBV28 TGTGCCAGCAGTTTTTATCACCCTGGACAGGGCTTAGGCTACACCTTC CASSFYHPGQGLGYTF
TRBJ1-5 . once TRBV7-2 TGTGCCAGCACCACAACGGGGAATCAGCCCCAGCATTTT CASTTTGNQPQHF
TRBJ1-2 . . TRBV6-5 TGTGCCAGCAGAAAAGACAGGAACTATGGCTACACCTTC CASRKDRNYGYTF
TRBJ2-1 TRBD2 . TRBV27 TGTGCCAGCAGTTCGACTAGCTTGTCCTACAATGAGCAGTTCTTC CASSSTSLSYNEQFF
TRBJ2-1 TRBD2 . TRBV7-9 TGTGCCAGCAGCTTAGATGGTAGCGGGGGGGGCCGCAGAGAGCAGTTCTTC CASSLDGSGGGRREQFF
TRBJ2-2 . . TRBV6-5 TGTGCCAGCAAGGCAGGGGAGGTTTCCGGGGAGCTGTTTTTT CASKAGEVSGELFF
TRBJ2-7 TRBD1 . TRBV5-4 TGTGCCAGCAGCTACCCCGGGACAGGGGTCTACGAGCAGTACTTC CASSYPGTGVYEQYF
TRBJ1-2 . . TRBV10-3 TGTGCCACCCAACCGGCTAACTATGGCTACACCTTC CATQPANYGYTF
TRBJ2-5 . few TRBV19 TGTGCCAGTAGTCACTCGGGGGCCGGTTCGGAGACCCAGTACTTC CASSHSGAGSETQYF
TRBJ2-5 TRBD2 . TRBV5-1 TGCGCCAGCAGTCGAGGGGCGGGGGGCCAAGAGACCCAGTACTTC CASSRGAGGQETQYF
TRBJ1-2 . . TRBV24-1 TGTGCCACCAGTGACCGTTCAGGAGGTCGTAGCGGCTACACCTTC CATSDRSGGRSGYTF
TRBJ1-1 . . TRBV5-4 TGTGCCAGCAGCCCCGGAGTGAACACTGAAGCTTTCTTT CASSPGVNTEAFF
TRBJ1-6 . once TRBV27 TGTGCCAGCAGTTTAGCGAGCTCCTATAATTCACCCCTCCACTTT CASSLASSYNSPLHF
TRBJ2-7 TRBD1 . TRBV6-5 TGTGCCAGCAGTCGACCGGGACAGGGGGAGGACGAGCAGTACTTC CASSRPGQGEDEQYF
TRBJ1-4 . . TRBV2 TGTGCCAGCAGCCCGGAACAGGGACGAGAAAAACTGTTTTTT CASSPEQGREKLFF
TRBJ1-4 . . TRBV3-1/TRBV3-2 TGTGCCAGCAGCCCCGGGTTAGGGGATAATGAAAAACTGTTTTTT CASSPGLGDNEKLFF
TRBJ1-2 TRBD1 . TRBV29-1 TGCAGCTCCACCGACAGGGCCCAAGTACAAAACTATGGCTACACCTTC CSSTDRAQVQNYGYTF
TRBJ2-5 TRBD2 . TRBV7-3 TGTGCCAGCAGCTTTAAAAGCCCCGCTAGCGGGGGCAAGGAGACCCAGTACTTC CASSFKSPASGGKETQYF
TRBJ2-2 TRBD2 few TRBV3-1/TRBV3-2 TGTGCCAGCAGCCAGACTAGCGGGGGCGGTAACACCGGGGAGCTGTTTTTT CASSQTSGGGNTGELFF
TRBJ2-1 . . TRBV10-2 TGCGCCAGCAGTGACCCCGGCAAGTACAATGAGCAGTTCTTC CASSDPGKYNEQFF
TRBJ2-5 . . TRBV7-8 TGTGCCAGCAGCTTAGCGGAGGTTGTCGAGACCCAGTACTTC CASSLAEVVETQYF
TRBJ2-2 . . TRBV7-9 TGTGCCAGCAGCTTAGCTTTGGGGGAGCTGTTTTTT CASSLALGELFF
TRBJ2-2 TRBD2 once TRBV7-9 TGTGCCAGCCTTATCCTGCGGGGGACCACCGGGGAGCTGTTTTTT CASLILRGTTGELFF
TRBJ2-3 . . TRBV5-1 TGCGCCAGCAGCTTGACAACTACTAGCACAGATACGCAGTATTTT CASSLTTTSTDTQYF
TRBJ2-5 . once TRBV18 TGTGCCAGCTCCCCGCCGGAGTGGAGAGAGACCCAGTACTTC CASSPPEWRETQYF
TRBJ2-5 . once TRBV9 TGTGCCAGCAGCGTAAATGTCCAGGGGCTCGAGACCCAGTACTTC CASSVNVQGLETQYF
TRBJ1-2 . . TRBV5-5 TGTGCCAGCAGCACCTCAGATAACTATGGCTACACCTTC CASSTSDNYGYTF
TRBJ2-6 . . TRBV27 TGTGCCAGCAGTTTTGGAGCGGGTTCCCCTGGGGCCAACGTCCTGACTTTC CASSFGAGSPGANVLTF
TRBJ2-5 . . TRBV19 TGTGCCAGTAGTATGGGGGCAGGGGTCTCCCAAGAGACCCAGTACTTC CASSMGAGVSQETQYF
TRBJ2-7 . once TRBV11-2 TGTGCCAGCAGCTTAGCCTACTACGAGCAGTACTTC CASSLAYYEQYF
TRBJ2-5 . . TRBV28 TGTGCCAGCAGAGCCGGGGGTAGCCAAGAGACCCAGTACTTC CASRAGGSQETQYF
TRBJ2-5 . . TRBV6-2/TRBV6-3 TGTGCCAGCAGTTACGAGGACTGGGGGACCCAGTACTTC CASSYEDWGTQYF
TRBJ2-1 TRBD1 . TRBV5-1 TGCGCCAGCAGCGGGGACAGGGGGCGCGCAGATGAGCAGTTCTTC CASSGDRGRADEQFF
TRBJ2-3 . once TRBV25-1 TGTGCCAGCAGTGGGTCTTGGGATACGCAGTATTTT CASSGSWDTQYF
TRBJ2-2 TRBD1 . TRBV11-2 TGTGCCAGCAGCTCATCGGGACAGTCAACCGGGGAGCTGTTTTTT CASSSSGQSTGELFF
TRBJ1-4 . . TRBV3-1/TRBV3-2 TGTGCCAGCAGCCAAGATGAACGGCAGCTTAATGAAAAACTGTTTTTT CASSQDERQLNEKLFF
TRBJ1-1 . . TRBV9 TGTGCCAGCAGCCCTCGGGCAGGGAGCGACACTGAAGCTTTCTTT CASSPRAGSDTEAFF
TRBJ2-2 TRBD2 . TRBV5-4 TGTGCCAGCAGCGGGACTAGCGGGGGGGCCCGTGGGTACACCGGGGAGCTGTTTTTT CASSGTSGGARGYTGELFF
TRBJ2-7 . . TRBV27 TGTGCCAGCAGTGGGGCCAGGGGCCCCTACGAGCAGTACTTC CASSGARGPYEQYF